This T cell receptor beta chain was sequenced for a study of CD8 T cells in Susac syndrome. Random hexamers were used to reverse transcribe the RNA input (roughly 0.5 to 1 ug). Amplification of TCR beta CDR3 was carried out by immunoSEQ multiplex PCR, which covered 54 Vbeta and 13 Jbeta segments. MiXCR, run by TCRdb on the immunoSEQ multiplex PCR reads, gives a single entry per CDR3 protein. The data hold about 300,000 distinct CDR3 sequences, with around nine tenths observed a single time. This CDR3 region has 15 residues. With 0 bases clipped from V and 5 bases from J, the junction kept 4 bases outside the gene matches. Germline CDR1 and CDR2: MRHNA and SNTAGT.

The chain has TRBV6-4 and TRBJ2-3; 8 bases agree with TRBD2. The sequenced sample was CD8+ T cells from PBMCs. The origin of this receptor is a human donor with multiple sclerosis. This chain's CDR3 is CASSDSGGAGDTQYF. CDR3 DNA sequence: TGTGCCAGCAGTGACTCCGGGGGGGCAGGAGATACGCAGTATTTT.